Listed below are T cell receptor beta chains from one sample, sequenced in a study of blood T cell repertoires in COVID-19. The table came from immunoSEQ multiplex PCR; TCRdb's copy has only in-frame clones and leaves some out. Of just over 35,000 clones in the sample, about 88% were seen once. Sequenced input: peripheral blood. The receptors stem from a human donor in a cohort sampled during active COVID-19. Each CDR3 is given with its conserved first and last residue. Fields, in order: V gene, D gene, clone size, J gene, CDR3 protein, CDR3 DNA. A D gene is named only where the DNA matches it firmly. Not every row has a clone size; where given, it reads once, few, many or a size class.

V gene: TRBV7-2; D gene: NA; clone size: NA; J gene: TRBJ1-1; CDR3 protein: CASSLYGVNTEAFF; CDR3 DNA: TGTGCCAGCAGCTTATACGGGGTGAACACTGAAGCTTTCTTT
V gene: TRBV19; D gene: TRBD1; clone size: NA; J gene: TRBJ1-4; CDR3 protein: CASSSGTVNEKLFF; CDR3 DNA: TGTGCCAGTAGTAGTGGGACAGTAAATGAAAAACTGTTTTTT
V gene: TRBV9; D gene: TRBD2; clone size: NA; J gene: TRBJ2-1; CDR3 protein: CASSVASGGTDEQFF; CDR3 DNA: TGTGCCAGCAGCGTAGCCAGCGGGGGGACGGATGAGCAGTTCTTC
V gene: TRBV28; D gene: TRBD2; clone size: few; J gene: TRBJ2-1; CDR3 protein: CASSLSSGGLVDNEQFF; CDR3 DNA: TGTGCCAGCAGTTTATCTAGCGGGGGACTCGTGGACAATGAGCAGTTCTTC
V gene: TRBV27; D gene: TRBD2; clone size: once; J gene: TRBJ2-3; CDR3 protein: CASSLSFGAAGGADTQYF; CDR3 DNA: TGTGCCAGCAGTTTATCGTTCGGAGCGGCGGGGGGGGCAGATACGCAGTATTTT
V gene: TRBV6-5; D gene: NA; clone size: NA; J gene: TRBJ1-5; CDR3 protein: CASSLSGGPLQPQHF; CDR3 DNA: TGTGCCAGCAGTTTATCCGGGGGTCCCCTACAGCCCCAGCATTTT
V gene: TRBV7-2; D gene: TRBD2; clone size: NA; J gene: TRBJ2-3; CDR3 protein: CASRWTSGSTDTQYF; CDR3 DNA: TGTGCCAGCAGATGGACTAGCGGGTCGACAGATACGCAGTATTTT
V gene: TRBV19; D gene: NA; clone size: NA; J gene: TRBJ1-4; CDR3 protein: CASSMSQDLFF; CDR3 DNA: TGTGCCAGTAGTATGAGTCAGGATCTGTTTTTT
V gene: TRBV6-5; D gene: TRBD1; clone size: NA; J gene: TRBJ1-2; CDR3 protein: CASLPGQVIGGYTF; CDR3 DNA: TGTGCCTCTCTCCCGGGACAGGTTATTGGTGGCTACACCTTC
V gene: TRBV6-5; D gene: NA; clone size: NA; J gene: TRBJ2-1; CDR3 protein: CASSYEGNEQFF; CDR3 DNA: TGTGCCAGCAGTTACGAGGGCAATGAGCAGTTCTTC
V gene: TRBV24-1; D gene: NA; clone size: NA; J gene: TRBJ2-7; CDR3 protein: CATSDGGTGYEQYF; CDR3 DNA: TGTGCCACCAGTGATGGGGGGACGGGTTACGAGCAGTACTTC
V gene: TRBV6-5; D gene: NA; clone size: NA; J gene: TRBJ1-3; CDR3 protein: CASRKLNPGNTIYF; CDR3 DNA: TGTGCCAGCAGAAAACTCAATCCGGGAAACACCATATATTTT
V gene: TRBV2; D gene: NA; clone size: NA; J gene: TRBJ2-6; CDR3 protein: CASRKQDTGANVLTF; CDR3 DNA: TGTGCCAGCAGGAAACAGGATACTGGGGCCAACGTCCTGACTTTC
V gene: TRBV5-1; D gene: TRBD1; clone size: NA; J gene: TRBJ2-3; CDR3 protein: CASSDRGTDTQYF; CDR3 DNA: TGCGCCAGCAGCGACAGGGGCACAGATACGCAGTATTTT
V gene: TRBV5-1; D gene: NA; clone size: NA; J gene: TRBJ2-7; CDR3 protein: CASSFSSYYSYEQYF; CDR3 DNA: TGCGCCAGCAGCTTCAGCAGCTACTACTCCTACGAGCAGTACTTC
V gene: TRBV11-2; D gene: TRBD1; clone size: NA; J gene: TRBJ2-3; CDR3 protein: CASSQTGGWGTDTQYF; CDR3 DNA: TGTGCCAGCAGCCAGACAGGGGGCTGGGGCACAGATACGCAGTATTTT
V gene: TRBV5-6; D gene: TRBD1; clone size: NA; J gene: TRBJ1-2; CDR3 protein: CASSLLVGQVYGYTF; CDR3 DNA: TGTGCCAGCAGCTTGTTGGTCGGACAGGTATATGGCTACACCTTC
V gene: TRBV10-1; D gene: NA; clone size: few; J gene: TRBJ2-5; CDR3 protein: CASSEPTGGRETQYF; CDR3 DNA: TGCGCCAGCAGTGAGCCGACGGGGGGCCGAGAGACCCAGTACTTC
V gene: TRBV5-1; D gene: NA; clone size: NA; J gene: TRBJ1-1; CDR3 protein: CASSLLARGIPEAFF; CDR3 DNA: TGCGCCAGCAGCTTGTTGGCCAGGGGCATTCCTGAAGCTTTCTTT
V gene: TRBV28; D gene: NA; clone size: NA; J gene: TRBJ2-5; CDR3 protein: CASSLGSQETQYF; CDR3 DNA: TGTGCCAGCAGTTTAGGCAGCCAAGAGACCCAGTACTTC
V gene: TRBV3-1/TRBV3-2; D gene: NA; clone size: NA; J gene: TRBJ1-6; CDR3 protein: CASSQDRGSPLHF; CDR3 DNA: TGTGCCAGCAGCCAAGATCGAGGTTCACCCCTCCACTTT
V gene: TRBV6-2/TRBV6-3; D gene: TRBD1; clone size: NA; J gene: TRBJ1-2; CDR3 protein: CASSLRGTGSVYGYTF; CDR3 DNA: TGTGCCAGCAGCCTCCGAGGGACAGGGTCCGTCTATGGCTACACCTTC
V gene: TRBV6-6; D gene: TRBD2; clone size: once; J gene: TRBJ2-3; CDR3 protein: CASSSAGLAGDTQYF; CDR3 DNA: TGTGCCAGCAGTTCGGCCGGACTAGCGGGAGATACGCAGTATTTT
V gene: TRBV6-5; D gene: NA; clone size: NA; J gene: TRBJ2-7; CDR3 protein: CASSHYEQYF; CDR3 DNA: TGTGCCAGCAGTCACTACGAGCAGTACTTC
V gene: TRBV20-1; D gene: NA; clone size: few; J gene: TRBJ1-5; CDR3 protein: CSASEPGEGQPQHF; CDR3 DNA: TGCAGTGCTAGTGAGCCCGGGGAGGGTCAGCCCCAGCATTTT
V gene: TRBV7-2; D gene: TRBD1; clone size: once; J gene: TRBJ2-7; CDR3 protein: CASSPTGQGLGWSYEQYF; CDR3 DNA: TGTGCCAGCAGCCCTACCGGACAGGGGTTAGGGTGGTCCTACGAGCAGTACTTC
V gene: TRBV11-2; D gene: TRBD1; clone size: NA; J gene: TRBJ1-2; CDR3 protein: CASSQGDWDYGYTF; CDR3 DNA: TGTGCCAGCAGCCAGGGGGATTGGGACTATGGCTACACCTTC
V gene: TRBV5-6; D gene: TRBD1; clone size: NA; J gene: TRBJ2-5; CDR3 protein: CASSLGTGRETQYF; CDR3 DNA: TGTGCCAGCAGCTTGGGGACAGGGCGAGAGACCCAGTACTTC
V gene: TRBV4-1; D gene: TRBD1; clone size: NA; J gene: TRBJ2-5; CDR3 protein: CASSQVHGTGGAETQYF; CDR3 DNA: TGCGCCAGCAGCCAAGTACACGGGACAGGGGGCGCGGAGACCCAGTACTTC
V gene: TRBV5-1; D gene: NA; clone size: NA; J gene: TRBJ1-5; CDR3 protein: CASSLGRGDQPQHF; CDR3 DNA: TGCGCCAGCAGCTTGGGAAGGGGCGATCAGCCCCAGCATTTT
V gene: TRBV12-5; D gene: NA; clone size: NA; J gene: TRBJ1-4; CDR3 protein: CASGLVVQGPPEKLFF; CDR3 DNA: TGTGCTAGTGGTTTGGTAGTACAGGGACCTCCAGAAAAACTGTTTTTT
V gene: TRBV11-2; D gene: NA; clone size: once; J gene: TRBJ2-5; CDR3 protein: CASSSSYGQETQYF; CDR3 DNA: TGTGCCAGCAGCTCTTCTTACGGGCAAGAGACCCAGTACTTC
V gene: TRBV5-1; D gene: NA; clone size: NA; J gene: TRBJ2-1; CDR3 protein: CASSLSVGVYNEQFF; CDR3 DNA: TGCGCCAGCAGCTTGTCGGTCGGAGTTTACAATGAGCAGTTCTTC
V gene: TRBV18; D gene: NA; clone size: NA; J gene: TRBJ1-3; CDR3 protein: CASSPGGSGNTIYF; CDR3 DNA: TGTGCCAGCTCACCAGGAGGCTCTGGAAACACCATATATTTT
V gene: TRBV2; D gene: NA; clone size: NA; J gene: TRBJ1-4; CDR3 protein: CASSGAGREKLFF; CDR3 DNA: TGTGCCAGCAGTGGGGCCGGTCGGGAAAAACTGTTTTTT
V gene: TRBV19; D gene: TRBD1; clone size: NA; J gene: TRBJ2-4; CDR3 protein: CASSTPTGIQNIQYF; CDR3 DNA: TGTGCCAGTAGTACCCCGACAGGGATCCAAAACATTCAGTACTTC
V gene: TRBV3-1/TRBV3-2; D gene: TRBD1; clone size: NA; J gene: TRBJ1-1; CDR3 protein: CASSQWTGMAFF; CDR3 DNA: TGTGCCAGCAGCCAGTGGACAGGGATGGCTTTCTTT
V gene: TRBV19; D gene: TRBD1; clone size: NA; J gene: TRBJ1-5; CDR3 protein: CASSFTGGNQPQHF; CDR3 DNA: TGTGCCAGTAGTTTTACAGGGGGCAATCAGCCCCAGCATTTT
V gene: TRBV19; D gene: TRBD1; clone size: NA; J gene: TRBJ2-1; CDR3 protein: CASSHGQGIVNEQFF; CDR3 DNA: TGTGCCAGTAGCCACGGACAGGGGATCGTCAATGAGCAGTTCTTC
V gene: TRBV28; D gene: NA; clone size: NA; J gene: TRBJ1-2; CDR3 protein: CASSPPSSGANYGYTF; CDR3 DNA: TGTGCCAGCAGTCCCCCTTCCAGCGGGGCCAACTATGGCTACACCTTC
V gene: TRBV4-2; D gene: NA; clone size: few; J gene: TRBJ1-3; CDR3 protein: CASSRGGSGNTIYF; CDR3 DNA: TGTGCCAGCAGCCGGGGGGGGTCTGGAAACACCATATATTTT
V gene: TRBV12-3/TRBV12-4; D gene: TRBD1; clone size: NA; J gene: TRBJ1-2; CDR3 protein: CASSLQGVYGYTF; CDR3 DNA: TGTGCCAGCAGCTTACAGGGGGTCTATGGCTACACCTTC
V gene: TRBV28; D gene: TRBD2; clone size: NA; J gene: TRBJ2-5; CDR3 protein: CASSFLTTSGVQETQYF; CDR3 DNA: TGTGCCAGCAGTTTTTTAACGACTAGCGGGGTCCAAGAGACCCAGTACTTC
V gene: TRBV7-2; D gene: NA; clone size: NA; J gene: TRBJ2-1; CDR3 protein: CASSPTSSYNEQFF; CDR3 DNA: TGTGCCAGCAGCCCGACTAGTTCCTACAATGAGCAGTTCTTC
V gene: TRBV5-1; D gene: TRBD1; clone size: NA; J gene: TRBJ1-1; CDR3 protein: CASTEQGAVEAFF; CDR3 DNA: TGCGCCAGCACCGAACAGGGGGCGGTTGAAGCTTTCTTT
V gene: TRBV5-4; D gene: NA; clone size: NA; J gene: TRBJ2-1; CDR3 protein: CASSLGGTLPNEQFF; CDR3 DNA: TGTGCCAGCAGCCTCGGGGGTACTCTCCCCAATGAGCAGTTCTTC
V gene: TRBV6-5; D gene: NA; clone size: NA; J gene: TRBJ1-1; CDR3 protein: CASTTSGQGGAFF; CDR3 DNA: TGTGCCAGCACCACCTCCGGGCAGGGAGGTGCTTTCTTT
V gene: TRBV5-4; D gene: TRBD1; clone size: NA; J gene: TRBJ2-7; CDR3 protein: CASSSPGQESYEQYF; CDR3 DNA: TGTGCCAGCAGCTCTCCGGGACAGGAGTCCTACGAGCAGTACTTC
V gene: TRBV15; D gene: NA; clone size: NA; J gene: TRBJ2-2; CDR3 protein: CATSSLRTGAGELFF; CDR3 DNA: TGTGCCACCAGCAGCCTCCGGACCGGGGCCGGGGAGCTGTTTTTT
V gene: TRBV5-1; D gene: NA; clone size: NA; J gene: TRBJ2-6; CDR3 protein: CASSPGSPNVLTF; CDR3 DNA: TGCGCCAGCAGCCCGGGTTCCCCAAACGTCCTGACTTTC
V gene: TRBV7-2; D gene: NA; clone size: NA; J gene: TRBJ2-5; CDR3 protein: CASSLFGGEETQYF; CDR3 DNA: TGTGCCAGCAGCTTATTTGGCGGTGAAGAGACCCAGTACTTC
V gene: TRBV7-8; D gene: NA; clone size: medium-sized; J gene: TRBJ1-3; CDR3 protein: CASSLDSTGNTIYF; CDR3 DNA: TGTGCCAGCAGCCTCGACAGTACTGGAAACACCATATATTTT